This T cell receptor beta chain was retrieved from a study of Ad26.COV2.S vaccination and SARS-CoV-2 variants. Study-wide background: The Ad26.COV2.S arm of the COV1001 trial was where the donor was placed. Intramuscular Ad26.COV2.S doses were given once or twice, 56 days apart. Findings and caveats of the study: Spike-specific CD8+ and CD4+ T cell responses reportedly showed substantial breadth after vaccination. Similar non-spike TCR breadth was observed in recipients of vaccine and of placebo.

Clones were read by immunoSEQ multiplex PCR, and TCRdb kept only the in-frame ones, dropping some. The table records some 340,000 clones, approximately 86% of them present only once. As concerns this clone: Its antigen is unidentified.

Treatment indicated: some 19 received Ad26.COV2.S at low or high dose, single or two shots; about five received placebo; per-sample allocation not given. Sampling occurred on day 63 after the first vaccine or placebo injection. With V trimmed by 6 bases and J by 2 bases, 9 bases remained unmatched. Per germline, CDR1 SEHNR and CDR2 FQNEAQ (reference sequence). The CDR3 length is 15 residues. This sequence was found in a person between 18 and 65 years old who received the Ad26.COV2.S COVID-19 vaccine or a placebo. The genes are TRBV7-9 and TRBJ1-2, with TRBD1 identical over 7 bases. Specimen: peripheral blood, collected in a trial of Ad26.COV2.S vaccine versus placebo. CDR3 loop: CASSSKGAKNYGYTF. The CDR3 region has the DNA TGTGCCAGCAGTTCAAAGGGGGCGAAAAACTATGGCTACACCTTC.